This T cell receptor beta chain was captured in a study of blood T cell repertoires in COVID-19. Profiling relied on immunoSEQ multiplex PCR, and the TCRdb table lists in-frame clones only, not all of them. The sample holds some 200,000 clones, about 91% seen once. This CDR3 contains 13 residues. CDR1 and CDR2 from the germline V gene are MRHNA and SNTAGT. The V gene lost 10 bases and the J gene lost 4 bases, with 14 bases spanning the gap. V and J are TRBV6-4 and TRBJ1-5; D is uncertain. Sequences were obtained from peripheral blood. The TCR sequence derives from a man aged 25 to 45 with acute or convalescent COVID-19. CDR3 bases: TGTGCCACACCCAGGTATATAAATCAGCCCCAGCATTTT. It specifies CATPRYINQPQHF.